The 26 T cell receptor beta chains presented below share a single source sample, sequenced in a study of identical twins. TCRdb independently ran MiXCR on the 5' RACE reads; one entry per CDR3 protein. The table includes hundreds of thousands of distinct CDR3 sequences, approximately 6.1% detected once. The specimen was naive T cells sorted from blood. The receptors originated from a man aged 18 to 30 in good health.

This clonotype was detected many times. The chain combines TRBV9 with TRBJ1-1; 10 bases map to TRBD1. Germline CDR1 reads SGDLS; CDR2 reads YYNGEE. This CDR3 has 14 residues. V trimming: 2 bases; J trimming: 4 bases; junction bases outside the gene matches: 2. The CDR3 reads CASSVRTGGTEAFF. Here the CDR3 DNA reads TGTGCCAGCAGCGTCAGGACAGGGGGCACTGAAGCTTTCTTT.

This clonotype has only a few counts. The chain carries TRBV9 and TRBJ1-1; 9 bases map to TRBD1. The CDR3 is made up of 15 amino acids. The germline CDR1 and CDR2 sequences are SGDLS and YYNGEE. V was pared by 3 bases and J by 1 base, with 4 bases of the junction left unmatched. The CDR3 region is CASSGTGAGNTEAFF. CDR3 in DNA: TGTGCCAGCAGCGGGACAGGGGCGGGGAACACTGAAGCTTTCTTT.

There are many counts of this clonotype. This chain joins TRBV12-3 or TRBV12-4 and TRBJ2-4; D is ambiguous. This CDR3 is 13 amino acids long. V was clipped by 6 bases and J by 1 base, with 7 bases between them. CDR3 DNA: TGTGCCAGCAGCCCCGTTGCCAAAAACATTCAGTACTTC. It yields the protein CASSPVAKNIQYF.

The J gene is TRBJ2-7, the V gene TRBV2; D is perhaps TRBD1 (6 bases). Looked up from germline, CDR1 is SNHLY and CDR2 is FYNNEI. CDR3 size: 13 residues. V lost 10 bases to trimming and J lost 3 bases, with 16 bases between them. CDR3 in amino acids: CANVPGQGYEQYF. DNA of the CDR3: TGTGCCAACGTTCCGGGACAAGGCTACGAGCAGTACTTC.

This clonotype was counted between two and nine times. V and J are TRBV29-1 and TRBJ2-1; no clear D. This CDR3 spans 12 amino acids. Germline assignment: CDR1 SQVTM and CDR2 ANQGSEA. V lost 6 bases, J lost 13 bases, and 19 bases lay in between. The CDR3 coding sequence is TGCAGCGTGGCGTGGGCGCGAGGCGCCCAGTTCTTC. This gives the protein CSVAWARGAQFF.

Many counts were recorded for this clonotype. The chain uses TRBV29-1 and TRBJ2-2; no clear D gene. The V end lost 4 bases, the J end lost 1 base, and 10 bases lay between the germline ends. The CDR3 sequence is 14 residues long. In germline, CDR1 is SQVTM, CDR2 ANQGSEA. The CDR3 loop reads CSVGLQLNTGELFF. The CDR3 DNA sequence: TGCAGCGTTGGATTACAGCTGAACACCGGGGAGCTGTTTTTT.

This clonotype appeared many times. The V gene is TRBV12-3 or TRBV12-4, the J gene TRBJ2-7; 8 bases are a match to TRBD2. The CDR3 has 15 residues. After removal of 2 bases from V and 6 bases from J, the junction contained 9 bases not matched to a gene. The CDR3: CASSLTSGPAGEQYF. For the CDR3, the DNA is TGTGCCAGCAGTTTAACTAGCGGACCCGCGGGCGAGCAGTACTTC.

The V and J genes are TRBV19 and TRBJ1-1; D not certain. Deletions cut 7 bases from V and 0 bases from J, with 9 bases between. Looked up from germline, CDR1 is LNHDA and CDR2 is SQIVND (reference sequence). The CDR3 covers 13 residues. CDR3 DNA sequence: TGTGCCAGTATGCAGGTCATGAACACTGAAGCTTTCTTT. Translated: CASMQVMNTEAFF.

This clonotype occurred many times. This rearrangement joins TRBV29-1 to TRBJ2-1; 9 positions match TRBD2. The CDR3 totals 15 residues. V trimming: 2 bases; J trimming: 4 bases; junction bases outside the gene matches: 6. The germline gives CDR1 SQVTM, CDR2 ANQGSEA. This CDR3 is CSVELSGSRYNEQFF. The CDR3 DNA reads TGCAGCGTTGAACTTAGCGGGAGCCGTTACAATGAGCAGTTCTTC.

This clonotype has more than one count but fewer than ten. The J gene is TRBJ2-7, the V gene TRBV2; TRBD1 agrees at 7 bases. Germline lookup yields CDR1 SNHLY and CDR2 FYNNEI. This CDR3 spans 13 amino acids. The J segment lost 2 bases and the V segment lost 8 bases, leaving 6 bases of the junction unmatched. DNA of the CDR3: TGTGCCAGCCGGGACAGTAGGACCTACGAGCAGTACTTC. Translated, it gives CASRDSRTYEQYF.

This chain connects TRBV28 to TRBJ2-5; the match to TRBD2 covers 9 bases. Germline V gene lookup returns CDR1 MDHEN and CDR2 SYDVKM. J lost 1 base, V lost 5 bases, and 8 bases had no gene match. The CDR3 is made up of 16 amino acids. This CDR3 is CASSPGGSGGQETQYF. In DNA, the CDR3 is TGTGCCAGCAGTCCCGGTGGTAGCGGGGGCCAAGAGACCCAGTACTTC. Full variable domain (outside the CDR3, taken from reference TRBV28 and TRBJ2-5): DVKVTQSSRYLVKRTGEKVFLECVQDMDHENMFWYRQDPGLGLRLIYFSYDVKMKEKGDIPEGYSVSREKKERFSLILESASTNQTSMYLCASSPGGSGGQETQYFGPGTRLLVL.

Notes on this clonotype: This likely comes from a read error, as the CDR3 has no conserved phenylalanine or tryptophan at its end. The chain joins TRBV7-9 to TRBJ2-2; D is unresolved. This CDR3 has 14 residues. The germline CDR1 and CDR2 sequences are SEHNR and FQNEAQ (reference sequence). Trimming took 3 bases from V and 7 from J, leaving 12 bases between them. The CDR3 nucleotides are TGTGCCAGCAGCTTTCCAAAAGTCGGCGGGGAGCTGTTTTCT. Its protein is CASSFPKVGGELFS.

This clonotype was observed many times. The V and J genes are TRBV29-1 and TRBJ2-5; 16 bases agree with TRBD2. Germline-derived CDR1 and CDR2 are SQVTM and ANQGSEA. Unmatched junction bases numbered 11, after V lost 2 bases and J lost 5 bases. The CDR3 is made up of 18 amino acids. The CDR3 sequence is CSVERAGTSGRAVETQYF. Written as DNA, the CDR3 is TGCAGCGTTGAAAGGGCAGGGACTAGCGGGAGGGCAGTGGAGACCCAGTACTTC.

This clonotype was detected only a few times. In nucleotides, the CDR3 is TGTGCCAGTGCAGGGTCTTCGGATCTTTATACGCAGTATTTT. It is translated as CASAGSSDLYTQYF. The chain employs TRBV24-1 and TRBJ2-3; D might be TRBD1 (5 bases). The V gene's germline CDR1 is KGHDR and CDR2 SFDVKD. The length of the CDR3 is 14 residues. The V end lost 11 bases, the J end lost 7 bases, and 21 bases lay between the germline ends.

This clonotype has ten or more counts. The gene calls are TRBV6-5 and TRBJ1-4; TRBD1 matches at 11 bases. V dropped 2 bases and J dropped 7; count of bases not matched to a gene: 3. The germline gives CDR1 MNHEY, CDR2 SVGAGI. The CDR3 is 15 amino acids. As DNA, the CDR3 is TGTGCCAGCAGTTACGTCGGGACAGGGGGTGAAAAACTGTTTTTT. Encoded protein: CASSYVGTGGEKLFF.

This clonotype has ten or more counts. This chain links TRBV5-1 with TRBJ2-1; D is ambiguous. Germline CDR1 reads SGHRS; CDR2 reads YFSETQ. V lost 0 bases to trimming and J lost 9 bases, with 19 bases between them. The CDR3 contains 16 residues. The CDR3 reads CASSLGVGIQLVEQFF. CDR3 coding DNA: TGCGCCAGCAGCTTGGGGGTGGGAATCCAGCTGGTTGAGCAGTTCTTC.

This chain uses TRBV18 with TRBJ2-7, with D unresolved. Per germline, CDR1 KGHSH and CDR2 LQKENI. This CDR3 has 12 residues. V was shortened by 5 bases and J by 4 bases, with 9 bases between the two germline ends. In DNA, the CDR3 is TGTGCCAGCTCATCAAAGGTGTACGAGCAGTACTTC. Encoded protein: CASSSKVYEQYF.

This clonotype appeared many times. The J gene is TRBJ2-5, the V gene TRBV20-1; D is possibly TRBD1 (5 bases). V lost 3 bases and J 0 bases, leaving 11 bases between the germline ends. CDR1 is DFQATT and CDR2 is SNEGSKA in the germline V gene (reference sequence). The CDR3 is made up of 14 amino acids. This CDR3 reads CSASPQVHQETQYF. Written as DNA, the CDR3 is TGCAGTGCTAGCCCACAGGTACACCAAGAGACCCAGTACTTC.

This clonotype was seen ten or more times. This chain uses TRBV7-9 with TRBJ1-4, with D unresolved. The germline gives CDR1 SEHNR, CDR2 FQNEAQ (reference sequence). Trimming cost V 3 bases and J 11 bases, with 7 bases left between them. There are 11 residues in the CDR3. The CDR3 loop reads CASSFTGKLFF. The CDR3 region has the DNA TGTGCCAGCAGCTTTACCGGGAAACTGTTTTTT.

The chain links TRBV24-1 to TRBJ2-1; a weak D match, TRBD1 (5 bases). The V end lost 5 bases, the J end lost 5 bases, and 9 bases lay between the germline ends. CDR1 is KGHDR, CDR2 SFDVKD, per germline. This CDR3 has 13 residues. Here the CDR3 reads CATSGTLNNEQFF. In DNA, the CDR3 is TGTGCCACCAGTGGGACATTGAACAATGAGCAGTTCTTC.

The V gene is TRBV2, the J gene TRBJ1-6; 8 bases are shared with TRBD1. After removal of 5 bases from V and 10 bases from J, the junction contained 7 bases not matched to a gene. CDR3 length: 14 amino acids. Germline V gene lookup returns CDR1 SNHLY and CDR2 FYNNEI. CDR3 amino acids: CASSPQGVNSPLHF. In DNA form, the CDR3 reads TGTGCCAGCAGTCCACAGGGGGTAAACTCACCCCTCCACTTT.

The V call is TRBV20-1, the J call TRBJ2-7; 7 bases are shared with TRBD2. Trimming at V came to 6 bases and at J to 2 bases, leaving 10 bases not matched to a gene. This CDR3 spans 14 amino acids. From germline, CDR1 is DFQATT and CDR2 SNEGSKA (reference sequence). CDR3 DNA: TGCAGTGCCGCATCTTGGGGGGGGACCTACGAGCAGTACTTC. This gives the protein CSAASWGGTYEQYF.

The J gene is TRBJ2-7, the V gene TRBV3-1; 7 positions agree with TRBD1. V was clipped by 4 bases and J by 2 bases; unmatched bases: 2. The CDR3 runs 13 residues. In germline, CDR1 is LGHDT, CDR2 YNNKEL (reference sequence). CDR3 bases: TGTGCCAGCAGCCGACAGGGCACCTACGAGCAGTACTTC. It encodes CASSRQGTYEQYF.

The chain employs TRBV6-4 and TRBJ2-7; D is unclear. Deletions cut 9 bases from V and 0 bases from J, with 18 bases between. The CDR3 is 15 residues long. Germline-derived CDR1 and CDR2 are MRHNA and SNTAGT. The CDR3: CASPPGLIGSYEQYF. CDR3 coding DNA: TGTGCCAGTCCGCCGGGCCTGATTGGCTCCTACGAGCAGTACTTC.

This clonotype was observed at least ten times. CDR3 protein: CASRKGSSDPEQYF. In nucleotides, the CDR3 is TGTGCCAGCAGGAAGGGGAGCAGCGACCCCGAGCAGTACTTC. The chain has TRBV7-9 and TRBJ2-7; D may correspond to TRBD1 or TRBD2 (5 bases each). The CDR3 contains 14 residues. V lost 6 bases and J 6 bases, leaving 18 bases between the germline ends. Looked up from germline, CDR1 is SEHNR and CDR2 is FQNEAQ (reference sequence).

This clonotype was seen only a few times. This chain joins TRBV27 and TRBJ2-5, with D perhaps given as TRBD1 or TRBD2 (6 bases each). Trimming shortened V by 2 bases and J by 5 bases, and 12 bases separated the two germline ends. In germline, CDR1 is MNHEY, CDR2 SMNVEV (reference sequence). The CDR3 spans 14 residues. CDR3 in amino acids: CASSLVLGGETQYF. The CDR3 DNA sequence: TGTGCCAGCAGTTTAGTTCTAGGGGGGGAGACCCAGTACTTC.